Listed below are T cell receptor beta chains from one sample, sequenced in a study of control samples from healthy donors and cancer patients. Profiling relied on immunoSEQ multiplex PCR, and the TCRdb table lists in-frame clones only, not all of them. Here the sample spans around 70,000 clones, about 94% being singletons. The sample consisted of blood. The receptors originated from a woman aged 25 to 39 in good health. Both conserved end residues are part of each CDR3. A D gene is named only where the DNA matches it firmly. Where a row states a size, it is once, few, many or the class of an expanded clone; other rows omit it.

>-|TRBJ2-3|TRBV25-1|-
CASSEFEVNTDTQYF
TGTGCCAGCAGTGAATTCGAGGTAAACACAGATACGCAGTATTTT
>TRBD1|TRBJ1-5|TRBV24-1|-
CATSDPGQVGQPQHF
TGTGCCACCAGTGACCCGGGACAGGTAGGTCAGCCCCAGCATTTT
>TRBD1|TRBJ1-1|TRBV28|-
CASSTGGSGNTEAFF
TGTGCCAGCAGTACAGGGGGCTCGGGGAACACTGAAGCTTTCTTT
>-|TRBJ1-5|TRBV19|-
CASSIGVLPQHF
TGTGCCAGTAGTATAGGTGTTCTGCCCCAGCATTTT
>-|TRBJ1-2|TRBV7-9|few
CASSSTPNYGYTF
TGTGCCAGCAGCTCAACCCCTAACTATGGCTACACCTTC
>TRBD2|TRBJ2-2|TRBV5-1|-
CASSFSSGGDTGELFF
TGCGCCAGCAGCTTCTCTAGCGGGGGCGACACCGGGGAGCTGTTTTTT
>TRBD1|TRBJ1-1|TRBV7-9|-
CASSLAPSDRYEAFF
TGTGCCAGCAGCTTAGCCCCATCGGACAGGTATGAAGCTTTCTTT
>-|TRBJ1-2|TRBV13|once
CASSLGGSMGYGYTF
TGTGCCAGCAGCTTAGGGGGGTCGATGGGCTATGGCTACACCTTC
>-|TRBJ1-2|TRBV4-1|-
CASSQEGTGLYGYTF
TGCGCCAGCAGCCAAGAAGGGACGGGCCTCTATGGCTACACCTTC
>-|TRBJ1-2|TRBV7-9|-
CASTLNEDGYTF
TGTGCCAGCACCCTCAACGAAGATGGCTACACCTTC
>-|TRBJ1-1|TRBV29-1|-
CSAIMSNTEAFF
TGCAGCGCAATCATGTCGAACACTGAAGCTTTCTTT
>TRBD1|TRBJ2-2|TRBV4-1|-
CASSPGQGHTGELFF
TGCGCCAGCAGCCCAGGACAGGGGCACACCGGGGAGCTGTTTTTT
>-|TRBJ1-5|TRBV18|-
CASSPSGLSAQPQHF
TGTGCCAGCTCACCATCAGGGCTTTCGGCACAGCCCCAGCATTTT
>TRBD1|TRBJ1-3|TRBV6-5|-
CASSVDRGLGNTIYF
TGTGCCAGCAGCGTCGACAGGGGGCTTGGAAACACCATATATTTT
>-|TRBJ2-5|TRBV3-1/TRBV3-2|-
CASSHQPETQYF
TGTGCCAGCAGCCATCAACCCGAGACCCAGTACTTC
>-|TRBJ1-5|TRBV21-1|-
CASISAFHGPQHF
TGTGCCAGCATCTCCGCATTCCATGGACCCCAGCATTTT
>TRBD2|TRBJ2-5|TRBV6-5|-
CASKRGVRETQYF
TGTGCCAGCAAGCGGGGTGTGAGGGAGACCCAGTACTTC
>-|TRBJ1-1|TRBV6-5|-
CASSYSKGLPGLF
TGTGCCAGCAGTTACTCGAAGGGGCTGCCAGGGCTGTTT
>-|TRBJ2-3|TRBV6-1|-
CASSEAQGSLSILSSTDTQYF
TGTGCCAGCAGTGAAGCGCAGGGGTCGCTTTCTATACTCTCTAGCACAGATACGCAGTATTTT
>TRBD1|TRBJ2-7|TRBV5-6|-
CASSLQGARYEQYF
TGTGCCAGCAGCTTGCAGGGGGCGCGATACGAGCAGTACTTC
>-|TRBJ1-1|TRBV6-5|-
CASNSGVSGTEAFF
TGTGCCAGCAACTCGGGGGTTTCAGGGACTGAAGCTTTCTTT
>-|TRBJ1-6|TRBV11-3|-
CASSLVPWNSPLHF
TGTGCCAGCAGCTTAGTCCCCTGGAATTCACCCCTCCACTTT
>-|TRBJ2-2|TRBV7-9|-
CASSLWRSVRNTGELFF
TGTGCCAGCAGCTTATGGCGGAGTGTGCGGAACACCGGGGAGCTGTTTTTT
>TRBD1|TRBJ1-1|TRBV12-5|-
CASGTRAVGQGNTEAFF
TGTGCTAGTGGTACCCGAGCGGTAGGACAGGGGAACACTGAAGCTTTCTTT
>TRBD1|TRBJ2-1|TRBV7-9|-
CASSSGTGGNNEQFF
TGTGCCAGCAGCTCCGGGACAGGGGGTAACAATGAGCAGTTCTTC
>-|TRBJ2-5|TRBV7-2|-
CASSPLGAAETQYF
TGTGCCAGCAGTCCCTTGGGGGCTGCCGAGACCCAGTACTTC
>-|TRBJ1-3|TRBV28|-
CASSTGYGNTIYF
TGTGCCAGCAGTACAGGGTACGGAAACACCATATATTTT
>-|TRBJ2-3|TRBV24-1|-
CATSPGDTQYF
TGTGCCACCAGCCCGGGAGATACGCAGTATTTT
>-|TRBJ2-6|TRBV15|-
CATSREDSGANVLTF
TGTGCCACCAGCAGAGAGGACTCTGGGGCCAACGTCCTGACTTTC